This T cell receptor (beta chain) was recorded in a study of CD8+ T cells in alopecia areata (dated by TCRdb to the late 2010s). Context from the whole study: The treated patients took part in an open-label pilot trial in which moderate-to-severe alopecia areata was treated with oral tofacitinib at 5 to 10 mg twice daily. In both human patients and the C3H/HeJ mouse model, the study applied high-throughput TCRbeta sequencing to look at T cell clonal expansion in alopecia areata. Amplification of TCRbeta CDR3 regions was done by immunoSEQ multiplex PCR using 35 Vbeta forward primers and 13 Jbeta reverse primers. RNA was obtained with the PAXgene miRNA kit for fixed scalp, the miRNeasy kit for PBMCs, and the RNeasy kit for mouse skin. Clonality in the scalp was compared among normal scalp (n=4), patchy alopecia areata scalp (n=8), and alopecia totalis/universalis scalp (n=8). Scalp tissue and sorted CD4+ and CD8+ peripheral blood T cells from patchy and totalis/universalis alopecia areata patients and from healthy controls were covered by human TCRbeta sequencing. Patients stayed on tofacitinib for 6 to 18 months and then had 6 months of follow-up off drug so that delayed response and recurrence could be assessed. Biopsies were taken from tofacitinib-treated patients at baseline and at 4 and 24 weeks of treatment, and a later scalp biopsy was taken in several of the tofacitinib-treated patients. Overall results and qualifications from the work: Higher clonality and more expanded CD8+ clones were observed in lesional scalp than in normal scalp, particularly in alopecia totalis/universalis, a finding suggestive of antigenic drive. Shared TCR sequences between patients were less evident than in mice, which may be partly attributable to HLA diversity in the patient population. Unlike mouse skin, which is dominated by gammadelta T cells, normal human skin has resident alphabeta T cells that are also sequenced, and this complicates analysis of the scalp TCR repertoire.

According to the study, the label for this sample's time point signals: baseline before oral tofacitinib. Lesional scalp punch biopsies and peripheral blood were obtained from alopecia areata patients. PBMCs were separated by density centrifugation and stained for CD3, CD4 and CD8, after which CD4+ and CD8+ T cells were sorted on a FACSAria. About this clone itself: No antigen is known for it. No base quality values were provided; no much bigger clone lies one nucleotide off.

Library construction relied on the immunoSEQ multiplex PCR assay. RNA was extracted from all samples and reverse transcribed into cDNA as template for TCR sequencing. First-strand cDNA was synthesized with SuperScript III using a 2:1 mix of oligo-dT and random hexamers. Amplification bias was assessed with a synthetic immune receptor repertoire, and residual bias was removed computationally. The source study handled its data this way. Raw reads were preprocessed to remove errors, and CDR3 was defined according to IMGT conventions as the region from the conserved cysteine to phenylalanine. Clonality was computed by normalizing Shannon entropy by log2 of the number of productive unique TCRs and subtracting the result from 1. Scalp TCRbeta sequences were cross-referenced with sorted blood CD4 and CD8 repertoires so that the CD4 or CD8 identity of scalp clones could be inferred. The table comes from immuneACCESS by way of TCRdb, which keeps in-frame sequences with V and J called. Part of the clones is missing from these tables; in studies checked, under half for an unresolved V gene and the rest for unknown reasons. The DNA was the basis for D and trimming; V, J and clone size are from that table. The sample table holds over 150,000 clones, of which 50% to 60% were seen once. The ten top clones hold roughly 15% of the sample.

CDR1 is given as SNHLY and CDR2 as FYNNEI, both from the germline V gene. Spanning cysteine to phenylalanine, the CDR3 consists of 15 amino acids. CDR3 DNA only is kept here, 45 bases in frame from base 1. Compared with germline, V lacks 11 bases and J lacks 0 bases; bases without a gene match: 11. The specimen was CD4+ T cells sorted from blood, collected at week 0. The clonotype originates from a human donor with alopecia areata. Rearrangement joined TRBV2 to TRBJ1-1, with 8 bases in between that match TRBD1. The CDR3 region: CACRRGQVMNTEAFF. The DNA is TGTGCCTGCCGCCGGGGACAGGTAATGAACACTGAAGCTTTCTTT.